The clone carrying this T cell receptor (beta chain) was detected once. Its antigen is currently unknown. This CDR3 comprises 14 residues. CDR1 SNHLY and CDR2 FYNNEI come from the germline V gene. V was trimmed by 7 bases and J by 8 bases, leaving 17 bases between them. The data were taken from a study of cytomegalovirus exposure and HLA in healthy donors. Study in general: Earlier work reported around 110 million unique TCR beta sequences from some 170 million T cells. Genotyping of 300 to 450 donors showed that 80% to 90% belonged to the Caucasian-associated ancestry cluster. Study conclusions and caveats: Indistinguishability led to the exclusion of some V segments, TRBV6-2 and TRBV6-3 included.

PCR amplification relied on 60 Vbeta primers (plus 13 Jbeta primers). TCRdb's table, derived via immunoSEQ multiplex PCR, lists solely in-frame clones and lacks some. The table records 150,000 or so clones, around 80% of them present only once. The sequence derives from a middle-aged man in good health and CMV-seronegative. Sequenced sample: PBMCs. The chain joins TRBV2 to TRBJ1-4, with D uncertain. The CDR3 coding sequence is TGTGCCAGCATGGGAGGAAGGACGGGAGAAAAACTGTTTTTT. Protein product: CASMGGRTGEKLFF.